This is a list of T cell receptor beta chains from one sample in a study of PD-L1 blockade in urothelial cancer. Libraries were prepared by immunoSEQ multiplex PCR; TCRdb keeps only in-frame clonotypes and omits some of them. The sample shows roughly 100,000 clones, around 85% of them seen only once. This material consisted of PBMCs, taken around atezolizumab (anti-PD-L1) treatment. The receptor set was obtained from a man aged 50-60 years with urothelial cancer. CDR3s include the opening cysteine and the closing phenylalanine or tryptophan. Each record gives: CDR3 length, V gene, J gene, CDR3 protein.

len: 16
v_gene: TRBV5-1
j_gene: TRBJ2-3
CDR3aa: CASSLGLAGVSDTQYF

len: 15
v_gene: TRBV19
j_gene: TRBJ2-7
CDR3aa: CASSSTGASSYEQYF

len: 16
v_gene: TRBV5-1
j_gene: TRBJ2-3
CDR3aa: CASSSPYRGRTDTQYF

len: 15
v_gene: TRBV4-1
j_gene: TRBJ2-7
CDR3aa: CASSQTGSQAYEQYF

len: 15
v_gene: TRBV6-5
j_gene: TRBJ2-5
CDR3aa: CASSRLAGHGETQYF

len: 15
v_gene: TRBV5-1
j_gene: TRBJ2-7
CDR3aa: CASSGTSGIRNEQYF

len: 16
v_gene: TRBV18
j_gene: TRBJ2-3
CDR3aa: CASSPSTGSGSDTQYF

len: 13
v_gene: TRBV6-5
j_gene: TRBJ2-5
CDR3aa: CASSYGEAETQYF

len: 14
v_gene: TRBV6-5
j_gene: TRBJ2-7
CDR3aa: CASSLAASTYEQYF

len: 13
v_gene: TRBV7-2
j_gene: TRBJ1-5
CDR3aa: CASSGQGNQPQHF

len: 11
v_gene: TRBV30
j_gene: TRBJ1-1
CDR3aa: CAWRQGHYAFF

len: 13
v_gene: TRBV28
j_gene: TRBJ1-6
CDR3aa: CASSSENNSPLHF

len: 14
v_gene: TRBV9
j_gene: TRBJ2-1
CDR3aa: CASSVEGLHNEQFF

len: 15
v_gene: TRBV10-1
j_gene: TRBJ2-7
CDR3aa: CASSDPSTGSYEQYF

len: 14
v_gene: TRBV2
j_gene: TRBJ1-2
CDR3aa: CASSLGGVNYGYTF

len: 14
v_gene: TRBV6-6
j_gene: TRBJ2-7
CDR3aa: CASSYRGDSYEQYF

len: 14
v_gene: TRBV7-2
j_gene: TRBJ2-7
CDR3aa: CASSPGQGSREQYF

len: 13
v_gene: TRBV7-6
j_gene: TRBJ2-4
CDR3aa: CASSSFSKNIQYF

len: 14
v_gene: TRBV6-5
j_gene: TRBJ2-7
CDR3aa: CASSRGGVSYEQYF

len: 15
v_gene: TRBV6-1
j_gene: TRBJ1-4
CDR3aa: CASSEASGTNEKLFF

len: 16
v_gene: TRBV4-2
j_gene: TRBJ2-1
CDR3aa: CASSQDTGLDHLEQFF

len: 16
v_gene: TRBV14
j_gene: TRBJ2-2
CDR3aa: CASSQWDRNPTGELFF

len: 13
v_gene: TRBV29-1
j_gene: TRBJ1-2
CDR3aa: CSVGTGTNYGYTF

len: 15
v_gene: TRBV7-8
j_gene: TRBJ1-4
CDR3aa: CASRGGQGFSEKLFF

len: 13
v_gene: TRBV28
j_gene: TRBJ1-5
CDR3aa: CASSLSLSGAQHF

len: 15
v_gene: TRBV11-2
j_gene: TRBJ1-6
CDR3aa: CASSLGQGANSPLHF

len: 12
v_gene: TRBV6-1
j_gene: TRBJ1-2
CDR3aa: CASIAGLGGYTF

len: 14
v_gene: TRBV14
j_gene: TRBJ1-1
CDR3aa: CASSQEAGRTEAFF

len: 13
v_gene: TRBV5-1
j_gene: TRBJ1-1
CDR3aa: CASQPRVNTEAFF

len: 16
v_gene: TRBV19
j_gene: TRBJ2-4
CDR3aa: CASTGSHVGGKNIQYF

len: 13
v_gene: TRBV19
j_gene: TRBJ2-1
CDR3aa: CASTPGDYNEQFF

len: 16
v_gene: TRBV2
j_gene: TRBJ2-3
CDR3aa: CATERGLAGSPDTQYF

len: 15
v_gene: TRBV7-9
j_gene: TRBJ2-2
CDR3aa: CASSLWGYDTGELFF

len: 16
v_gene: TRBV5-1
j_gene: TRBJ2-2
CDR3aa: CASSRTSGANTGELFF

len: 13
v_gene: TRBV6-5
j_gene: TRBJ2-7
CDR3aa: CASSRDNSYEQYF

len: 16
v_gene: TRBV28
j_gene: TRBJ2-5
CDR3aa: CASSFISGSNQETQYF

len: 15
v_gene: TRBV5-1
j_gene: TRBJ1-3
CDR3aa: CASRWDTSSGNTIYF

len: 13
v_gene: TRBV7-8
j_gene: TRBJ1-5
CDR3aa: CASSLGPNQPQHF

len: 14
v_gene: TRBV7-9
j_gene: TRBJ2-1
CDR3aa: CASSLGGSYNEQFF

len: 16
v_gene: TRBV12-2
j_gene: TRBJ2-4
CDR3aa: CASRPPLAGDQNIQYF

len: 17
v_gene: TRBV6-1
j_gene: TRBJ1-4
CDR3aa: CASSEALALGGNEKLFF

len: 16
v_gene: TRBV5-8
j_gene: TRBJ2-1
CDR3aa: CASSPGNSYSYNEQFF

len: 12
v_gene: TRBV2
j_gene: TRBJ1-6
CDR3aa: CASSVVSSPLHF

len: 16
v_gene: TRBV9
j_gene: TRBJ1-2
CDR3aa: CASSVDFSGMVYGYTF

len: 14
v_gene: TRBV19
j_gene: TRBJ2-1
CDR3aa: CASSGGLVPNEQFF

len: 14
v_gene: TRBV28
j_gene: TRBJ1-1
CDR3aa: CASTLQGGNTEAFF

len: 16
v_gene: TRBV14
j_gene: TRBJ1-1
CDR3aa: CASSQDKGGAGTEAFF

len: 16
v_gene: TRBV14
j_gene: TRBJ2-7
CDR3aa: CASSPKPGQGSYEQYF

len: 14
v_gene: TRBV28
j_gene: TRBJ1-4
CDR3aa: CASKGVATNEKLFF

len: 15
v_gene: TRBV14
j_gene: TRBJ2-1
CDR3aa: CASSPPTGSYNEQFF

len: 18
v_gene: TRBV28
j_gene: TRBJ2-5
CDR3aa: CASSSIASGEPPWETQYF

len: 17
v_gene: TRBV4-2
j_gene: TRBJ2-2
CDR3aa: CASSQGSWEKNTGELFF

len: 16
v_gene: TRBV9
j_gene: TRBJ2-1
CDR3aa: CASSVPQGNSYNEQFF